The 7 T cell receptor beta chains below all came from one sample that was sequenced in a study of blood T cells in healthy people across ages. PCR was performed a second time for 7 to 11 cycles using a sample-barcoded 5' primer and a J-beta primer mix. TCRdb ran MiXCR on the 5' RACE reads and lists one entry per CDR3 protein. Among roughly 2 million distinct CDR3 sequences listed, around half were seen once. Sequences were obtained from blood. These receptors were collected from a woman between 40 and 50 years old in good health.

The CDR3 protein is CASSFSGIYNEQYF. In DNA form, the CDR3 reads TGTGCCAGCAGCTTCAGTGGGATATACAATGAGCAGTACTTC. The chain links TRBV11-2 to TRBJ2-1; D remains unclear. The assigned J gene may be wrong: the sequence end matches TRBJ2-7 better. CDR3 length: 14 amino acids. Germline CDR1 reads SGHAT; CDR2 reads FQNNGV.

The gene calls are TRBV15 and TRBJ1-5; no clear D gene. The ends were cut back, 3 bases at V and 4 bases at J, with 16 bases in the middle. The length of the CDR3 is 16 residues. Germline V gives CDR1 LNHNV, CDR2 YYDKDF (reference sequence). The CDR3 reads CATSSGSGPLNQPQHF. CDR3 DNA: TGTGCCACCAGCAGCGGTAGCGGGCCGCTAAATCAGCCCCAGCATTTT.

Only a few counts were recorded for this clonotype. The rearrangement uses TRBV14 and TRBJ1-1, with D hard to call. V was clipped by 2 bases and J by 4 bases, with 8 bases between them. Germline V gene sequence: CDR1 SGHDN, CDR2 FVKESK. The CDR3 is 13 residues long. CDR3 coding DNA: TGTGCCAGCAGCCAATCTACACGCACTGAAGCTTTCTTT. Its translation: CASSQSTRTEAFF.

The V gene is TRBV6-2 or TRBV6-3, the J gene TRBJ2-7, with D possibly being TRBD2 (6 bases). The CDR3 totals 12 residues. Germline assignment: CDR1 MNHEY and CDR2 SVGEGT. With 7 bases removed from V and 5 bases from J, the gap between germline ends came to 12 bases. In DNA, the CDR3 is TGTGCCAGCACGTGGGGAGGAAACGAGCAGTACTTC. Its protein is CASTWGGNEQYF.

This chain joins TRBV20-1 and TRBJ1-1; D gene uncertain. The CDR3 spans 13 residues. CDR1 is DFQATT and CDR2 is SNEGSKA in the germline V gene (reference sequence). V lost 3 bases, J lost 1 base, and 9 bases lay in between. The CDR3 sequence is CSARSRWNTEAFF. The CDR3 DNA is TGCAGTGCTAGGAGCAGGTGGAACACTGAAGCTTTCTTT.

Remarks on this clonotype: The conserved closing phenylalanine or tryptophan is absent in this CDR3, likely reflecting a read error. The rearrangement links TRBV2 to TRBJ2-5; a weak D match, TRBD2 (5 bases). This CDR3 region has 16 residues. V was shortened by 2 bases and J by 0 bases, with 13 bases between the two germline ends. Germline V gene sequence: CDR1 SNHLY, CDR2 FYNNEI. The CDR3 region is CASSERIGSNQETQYL. The CDR3 bases are TGTGCCAGCAGTGAACGGATTGGGAGTAACCAAGAGACCCAGTACCTC.

This chain joins TRBV27 and TRBJ2-1; 9 bases are a match to TRBD2. The CDR3 is 15 residues long. Germline-derived CDR1 and CDR2 are MNHEY and SMNVEV (reference sequence). Trimming removed 5 bases from V and 5 bases from J; junction bases left unmatched: 7. The CDR3 sequence: CASSKTSGGNNEQFF. In DNA, the CDR3 is TGTGCCAGCAGTAAAACAAGCGGGGGGAACAATGAGCAGTTCTTC.